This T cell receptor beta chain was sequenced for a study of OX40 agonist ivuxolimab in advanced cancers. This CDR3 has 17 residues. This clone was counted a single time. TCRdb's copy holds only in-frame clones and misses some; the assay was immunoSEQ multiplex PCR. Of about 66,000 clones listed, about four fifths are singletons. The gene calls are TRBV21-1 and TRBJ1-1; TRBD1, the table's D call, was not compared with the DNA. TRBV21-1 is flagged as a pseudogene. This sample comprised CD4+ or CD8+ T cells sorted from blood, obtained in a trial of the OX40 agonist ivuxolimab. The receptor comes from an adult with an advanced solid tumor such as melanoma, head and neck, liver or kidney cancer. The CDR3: CASSKSAEDRENTEAFF. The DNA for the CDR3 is TGTGCCAGCAGCAAAAGCGCGGAGGACAGGGAGAACACTGAAGCTTTCTTT.